The present TCR beta chain was sequenced within a study of molecular identifiers for immune sequencing clone quantification (dated by TCRdb to the late 2010s). Context from the whole study: For a replicate experiment, the RNA from either approximately 20,000 or 100,000 naive CD8 T cells was divided into five aliquots, and four of those aliquots went on to sequencing. The study was a methods study using CD8 T cells to benchmark molecular-identifier clustering-based TCR repertoire sequencing (MIDCIRS) and TCR RNA copy counting.

This clonotype was seen a handful of times. It lacks a known antigen. There are no base qualities to consult, and no much larger clone falls within one base. Broader findings and caveats from the paper: A single cell's worth of spiked-in Jurkat TCR RNA was reported detectable even among under 1.1 million naive CD8 T cells. The sizes of highly expanded clones could end up underestimated when identical TCR molecules share a barcode. In CMV-specific effector cells, over 98% of molecules were held by clones above 20 RNA copies, whereas under 1% of molecules were held by such clones in naive cells. Modeling estimated roughly 3 recovered TCR RNA copies per cell, compared with about ten by digital PCR, which implies around 30% capture efficiency. The naive libraries included spiked-in Jurkat TCR RNA (roughly 9 copies' worth), and this RNA is not part of the donor repertoire. When barcode sub-clustering was omitted, TCR diversity was inflated by chimeric consensus sequences, with chimeras reaching as high as 47%.

A distance of 9 bases separates the germline ends of V and J, which lose 1 base and 0 bases respectively. The CDR3 spans 15 residues, from the cysteine through the phenylalanine. Here the CDR3 DNA is all that survives: 45 bases in frame from base 1. CDR1 and CDR2 are drawn from the germline V gene: SGHAT, FQNNGV. Libraries of naive CD8 T cells were built from anywhere between about 20,000 and 1,000,000 sorted cells, with 10%, 30% or 50% of the purified RNA used. On a BD FACSAria II, naive CD8 T cells were FACS-sorted as CD8+CD4-CCR7+CD45RA+ and collected into RLT Plus buffer. To test detection sensitivity, Jurkat RNA equal to ten TCR copies was added to samples of about 20,000-1,000,000 naive CD8 T cells. CD8 T cells were enriched using RosetteSep CD8+ T Cell Enrichment Cocktail and Ficoll-Paque, and the enriched cells then underwent ACK red cell lysis. Receptor libraries were prepared by PCR. This sample was sequenced with an Illumina HiSeq 4000. Preparation of bulk TCR libraries followed a previously described approach, with the TCR primers listed in Table S5. Purification of total RNA was performed with the Qiagen AllPrep DNA/RNA kit. Before analysis, reads from multiple sequencing runs of one library were combined. As for how the authors treated the data: Reads were retained only if the reads had an exact TCR constant sequence, and the retained reads were trimmed to 150 nt and grouped according to their 12-nt molecular barcodes. Reads inside each barcode group were sub-clustered using a 15% Levenshtein threshold, and a quality-weighted consensus sequence was constructed for each RNA molecule. Non-functional sequences were discarded, and so were lower-count sequences lying one edit away from another sequence. On the basis of fitting two negative binomial distributions, barcode sub-clusters with fewer than 20% of the maximum read count were discarded. TCRdb applied fastp at Q25 and MiXCR to the public reads, then kept only in-frame beta chains. All rows with the same CDR3 protein become a single entry with the most common DNA and genes. These V and J calls are TCRdb output, not the study's own analysis. For this sample the table gives some 320,000 distinct CDR3 sequences, of which 20% to 25% were detected only once. Of the sample, about 0.79% falls within the top ten clones.

The receptor was derived from a human donor in good health. Some libraries in this study had Jurkat cell RNA spiked in. Material for sequencing was naive CD8+ T cells from blood, with Jurkat cell RNA spiked in. Interpreted using the paper, the cell subset or site label stands for: FACS-sorted CD8+CD4-CCR7+CD45RA+ naive T cells. The V and J segments used are TRBV11-2 and TRBJ1-1; no D gene is confidently identified. CDR3 sequence: CASSLGQFMNTEAFF. The DNA reads as follows: TGTGCCAGCAGCTTAGGTCAGTTCATGAACACTGAAGCTTTCTTT.